Listed here are 9 T cell receptor beta chains from one sample, sequenced in a study of regulatory T cells in long-lasting Graves disease. Libraries of TCR beta came from iRepertoire HTBI primers plus Arm-PCR of CDR3 regions. TCRdb independently ran MiXCR on the multiplex PCR reads; one entry per CDR3 protein. The sample includes 360,000 or so distinct CDR3 sequences, roughly 20% of them seen just once. As to time point: persistent/refractory GD, antithyroid drugs over 5 years with positive TRAb. Isolated PBMC RNA provided the starting material for the TCR library. The sample in question was peripheral blood mononuclear cells (PBMCs), obtained when the disease was refractory, from a patient treated with antithyroid drugs. Source of these receptors: a woman aged 40-49 years with Graves disease.

J is TRBJ2-2 and V is TRBV6-1; no clear D. V was cut by 6 bases and J by 1 base, with 9 bases left in between. Germline V gives CDR1 MNHNS, CDR2 SASEGT. This CDR3 region has 14 residues. The CDR3 nucleotides read TGTGCCAGCAGACTTCATGGGAACACCGGGGAGCTGTTTTTT. Translation gives CASRLHGNTGELFF.

This clonotype was seen more than once but under ten times. The chain carries TRBV9 and TRBJ2-5; no definite D call. CDR1 and CDR2 (germline): SGDLS, YYNGEE. V gave up 3 bases and J gave up 0 bases, with 9 bases separating them. The CDR3 covers 14 residues. Written as DNA, the CDR3 is TGTGCCAGCAGCGACTCCGTAGACCAAGAGACCCAGTACTTC. Translating gives CASSDSVDQETQYF.

This clonotype was recorded only once. This chain uses TRBV20-1 with TRBJ2-7, with 10 nucleotides matching TRBD2. Germline-derived CDR1 and CDR2 are DFQATT and SNEGSKA (reference sequence). This CDR3 comprises 19 residues. After removal of 0 bases from V and 1 base from J, the junction contained 15 bases not matched to a gene. The CDR3: CSAREAPSGRRIGSYEQYF. The CDR3, as DNA: TGCAGTGCTAGAGAGGCCCCTAGCGGGAGAAGGATAGGATCCTACGAGCAGTACTTC.

The V and J genes are TRBV6-1 and TRBJ2-5; the match to TRBD1 covers 7 bases. Germline V lookup: CDR1 MNHNS, CDR2 SASEGT. The CDR3 has 14 residues. The V segment lost 5 bases and the J segment 2 bases; nucleotides outside the gene matches: 5. The CDR3 loop is CASSTLTGQETQYF. The CDR3 DNA is TGTGCCAGCAGTACCCTGACAGGGCAAGAGACCCAGTACTTC.

This clonotype was observed many times. V and J are TRBV12-3 or TRBV12-4 and TRBJ2-7; the match to TRBD2 covers 7 bases. The CDR3 runs 13 residues. Trimming removed 6 bases from V and 5 bases from J; junction bases left unmatched: 7. The CDR3 protein is CASRLTSEDEQYF. The CDR3 DNA is TGTGCCAGCAGATTAACTAGCGAGGACGAGCAGTACTTC.

The chain combines TRBV3-1 with TRBJ2-3; no clear D. Germline values: CDR1 LGHDT, CDR2 YNNKEL (reference sequence). The CDR3 extends over 12 amino acids. V was cut by 5 bases and J by 6 bases, with 9 bases left in between. In DNA, the CDR3 is TGTGCCAGCAGCGCCGCGTGGGATACGCAGTATTTT. It encodes CASSAAWDTQYF.

Comments on this clonotype: This may arise from a read error, as a much more abundant clone is one base away. V is TRBV28 and J is TRBJ2-5; D is perhaps TRBD2 (7 bases). The germline CDR1 and CDR2 sequences are MDHEN and SYDVKM. This CDR3 is 15 amino acids long. V lost 4 bases, J lost 10 bases, and 22 bases lay in between. In DNA, the CDR3 is TGTGCCAGCAGTTCCATAGGGGGAGGGAGCTACGACCAGTACTTC. Residues: CASSSIGGGSYDQYF.

The V call is TRBV10-3, the J call TRBJ2-7; D is perhaps TRBD1 (7 bases). The CDR3 runs to 14 residues. Trimming took 6 bases from V and 0 from J, leaving 12 bases between them. Germline V gene sequence: CDR1 ENHRY, CDR2 SYGVKD. The CDR3 DNA reads TGTGCCATCAGGCGACAGGGAGGCTCCTACGAGCAGTACTTC. It codes for CAIRRQGGSYEQYF.

This clonotype was recorded many times. This sequence joins TRBV28 and TRBJ1-6; TRBD1 is a possible D gene (6 bases). Germline CDR1 reads MDHEN; CDR2 reads SYDVKM. This CDR3 has 13 amino acids. Trimming shortened V by 9 bases and J by 6 bases, and 12 bases separated the two germline ends. The CDR3 DNA reads TGTGCCAGTGGTCCAGGGGTTAATTCACCCCTCCACTTT. Residues: CASGPGVNSPLHF.